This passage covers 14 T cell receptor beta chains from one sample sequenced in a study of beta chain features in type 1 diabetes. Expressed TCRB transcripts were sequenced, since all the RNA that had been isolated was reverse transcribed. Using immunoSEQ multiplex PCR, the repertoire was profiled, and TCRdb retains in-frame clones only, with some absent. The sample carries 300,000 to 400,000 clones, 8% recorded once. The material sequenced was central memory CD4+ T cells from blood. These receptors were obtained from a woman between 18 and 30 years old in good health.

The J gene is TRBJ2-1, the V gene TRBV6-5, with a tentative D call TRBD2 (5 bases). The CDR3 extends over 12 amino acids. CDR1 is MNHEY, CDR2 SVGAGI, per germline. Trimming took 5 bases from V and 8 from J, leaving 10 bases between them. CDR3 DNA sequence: TGTGCCAGCAGTAACGGACTTTATGAGCAGTTCTTC. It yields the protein CASSNGLYEQFF.

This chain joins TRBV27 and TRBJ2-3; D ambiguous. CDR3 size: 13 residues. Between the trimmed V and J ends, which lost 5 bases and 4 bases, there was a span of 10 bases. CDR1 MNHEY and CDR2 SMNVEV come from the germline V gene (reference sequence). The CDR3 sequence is CASSDSGPDTQYF. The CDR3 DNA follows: TGTGCCAGCAGTGACTCGGGTCCAGATACGCAGTATTTT.

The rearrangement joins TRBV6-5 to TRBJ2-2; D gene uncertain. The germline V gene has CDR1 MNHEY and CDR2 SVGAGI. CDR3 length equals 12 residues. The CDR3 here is CAASSSTGELFF. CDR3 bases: TGTGCAGCAAGTTCTAGCACCGGGGAGCTGTTTTTT.

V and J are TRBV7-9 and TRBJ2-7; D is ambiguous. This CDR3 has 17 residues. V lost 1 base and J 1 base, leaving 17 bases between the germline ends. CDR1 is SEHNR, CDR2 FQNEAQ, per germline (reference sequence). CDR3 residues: CASSLVTARKISYEQYF. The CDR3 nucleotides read TGTGCCAGCAGCTTAGTAACGGCTAGGAAAATATCCTACGAGCAGTACTTC.

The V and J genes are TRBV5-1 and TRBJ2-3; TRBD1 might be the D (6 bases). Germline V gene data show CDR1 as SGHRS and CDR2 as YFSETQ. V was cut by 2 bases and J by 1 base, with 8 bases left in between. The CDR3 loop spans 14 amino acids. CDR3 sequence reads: CASSFRGGTDTQYF. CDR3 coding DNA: TGCGCCAGCAGCTTCAGGGGAGGCACAGATACGCAGTATTTT.

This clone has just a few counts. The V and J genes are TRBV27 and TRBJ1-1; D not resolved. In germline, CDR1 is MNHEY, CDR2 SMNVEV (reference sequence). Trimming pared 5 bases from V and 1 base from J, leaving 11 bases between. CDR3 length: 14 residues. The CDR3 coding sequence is TGTGCCAGCAGTCGATGGGGAGGGAACACTGAAGCTTTCTTT. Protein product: CASSRWGGNTEAFF.

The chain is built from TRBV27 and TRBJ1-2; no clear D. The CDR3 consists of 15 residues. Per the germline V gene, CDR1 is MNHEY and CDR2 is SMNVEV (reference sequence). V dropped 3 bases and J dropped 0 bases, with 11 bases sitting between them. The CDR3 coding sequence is TGTGCCAGCAGTTTGTCGGCTGGGGCTAACTATGGCTACACCTTC. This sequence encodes CASSLSAGANYGYTF.

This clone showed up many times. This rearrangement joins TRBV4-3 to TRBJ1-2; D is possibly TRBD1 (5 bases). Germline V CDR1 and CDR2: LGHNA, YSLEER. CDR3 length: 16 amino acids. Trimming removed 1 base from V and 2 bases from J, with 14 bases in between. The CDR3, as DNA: TGCGCCAGCAGCCAAGGTGTGCAAGGGGCAAACTATGGCTACACCTTC. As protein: CASSQGVQGANYGYTF.

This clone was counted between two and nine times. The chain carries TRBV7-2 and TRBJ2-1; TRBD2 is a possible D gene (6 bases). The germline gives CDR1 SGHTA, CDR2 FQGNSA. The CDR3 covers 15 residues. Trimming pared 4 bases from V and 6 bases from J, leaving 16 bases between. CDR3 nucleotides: TGTGCCAGCAGCTGGGCTAGTTCGGGGGTCAATGAGCAGTTCTTC. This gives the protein CASSWASSGVNEQFF.

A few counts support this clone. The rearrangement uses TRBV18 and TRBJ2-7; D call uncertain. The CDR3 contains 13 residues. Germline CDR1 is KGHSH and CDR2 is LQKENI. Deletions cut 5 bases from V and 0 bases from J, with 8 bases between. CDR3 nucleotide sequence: TGTGCCAGCTCAGTAGACCTCTCCTACGAGCAGTACTTC. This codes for CASSVDLSYEQYF.

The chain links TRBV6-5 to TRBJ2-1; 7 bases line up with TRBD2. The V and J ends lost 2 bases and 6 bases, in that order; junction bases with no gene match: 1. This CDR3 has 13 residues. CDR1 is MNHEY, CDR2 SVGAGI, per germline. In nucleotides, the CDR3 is TGTGCCAGCAGTTACGGCGGGGGCAATGAGCAGTTCTTC. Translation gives CASSYGGGNEQFF.

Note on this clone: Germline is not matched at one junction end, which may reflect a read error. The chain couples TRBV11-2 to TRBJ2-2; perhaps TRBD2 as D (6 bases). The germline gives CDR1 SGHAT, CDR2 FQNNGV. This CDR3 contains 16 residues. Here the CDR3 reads CASSHIAVRNTGELFF. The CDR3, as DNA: TGCGCCAGCAGCCACATAGCGGTACGAAACACCGGGGAGCTGTTTTTT.

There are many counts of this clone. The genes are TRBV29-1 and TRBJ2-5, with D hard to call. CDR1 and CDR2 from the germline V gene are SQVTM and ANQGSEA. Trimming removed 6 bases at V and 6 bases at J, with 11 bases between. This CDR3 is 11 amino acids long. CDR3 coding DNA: TGCAGCGTCAGAAATGGGCAGACCCAGTACTTC. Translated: CSVRNGQTQYF.

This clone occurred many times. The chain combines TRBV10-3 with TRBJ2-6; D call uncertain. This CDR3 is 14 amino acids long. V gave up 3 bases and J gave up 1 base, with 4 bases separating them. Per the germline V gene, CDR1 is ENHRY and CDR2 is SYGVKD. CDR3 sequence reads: CAISDPSGANVLTF. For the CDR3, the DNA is TGTGCCATCAGTGATCCATCTGGGGCCAACGTCCTGACTTTC.